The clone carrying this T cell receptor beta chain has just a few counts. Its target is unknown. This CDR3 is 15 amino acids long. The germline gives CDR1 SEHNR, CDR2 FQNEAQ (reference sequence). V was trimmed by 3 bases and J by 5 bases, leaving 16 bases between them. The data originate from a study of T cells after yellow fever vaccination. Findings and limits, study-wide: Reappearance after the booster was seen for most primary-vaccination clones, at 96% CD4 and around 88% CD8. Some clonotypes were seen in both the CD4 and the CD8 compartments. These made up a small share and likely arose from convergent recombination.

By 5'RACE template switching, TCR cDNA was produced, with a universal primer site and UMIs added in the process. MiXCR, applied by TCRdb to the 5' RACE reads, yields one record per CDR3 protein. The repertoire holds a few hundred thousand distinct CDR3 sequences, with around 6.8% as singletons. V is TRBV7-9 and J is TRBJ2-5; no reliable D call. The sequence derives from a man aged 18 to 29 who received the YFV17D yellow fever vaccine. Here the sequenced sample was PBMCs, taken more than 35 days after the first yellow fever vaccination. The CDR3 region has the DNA TGTGCCAGCAGCTTTCCCGTGACGCTGGGGGAGACCCAGTACTTC. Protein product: CASSFPVTLGETQYF.